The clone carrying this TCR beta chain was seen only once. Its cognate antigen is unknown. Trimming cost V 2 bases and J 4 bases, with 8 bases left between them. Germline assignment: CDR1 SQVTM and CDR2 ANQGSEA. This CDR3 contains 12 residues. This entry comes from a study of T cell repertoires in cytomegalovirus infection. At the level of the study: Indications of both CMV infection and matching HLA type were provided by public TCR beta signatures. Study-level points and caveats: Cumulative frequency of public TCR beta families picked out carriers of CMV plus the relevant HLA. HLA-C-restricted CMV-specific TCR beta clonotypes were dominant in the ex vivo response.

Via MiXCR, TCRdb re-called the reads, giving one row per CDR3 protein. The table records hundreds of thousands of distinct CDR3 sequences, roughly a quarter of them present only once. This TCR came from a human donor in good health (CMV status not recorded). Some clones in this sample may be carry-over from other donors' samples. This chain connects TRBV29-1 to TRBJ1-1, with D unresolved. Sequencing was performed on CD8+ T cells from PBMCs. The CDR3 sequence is CSVEHGVTEAFF. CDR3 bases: TGCAGCGTTGAACATGGGGTCACTGAAGCTTTCTTT.